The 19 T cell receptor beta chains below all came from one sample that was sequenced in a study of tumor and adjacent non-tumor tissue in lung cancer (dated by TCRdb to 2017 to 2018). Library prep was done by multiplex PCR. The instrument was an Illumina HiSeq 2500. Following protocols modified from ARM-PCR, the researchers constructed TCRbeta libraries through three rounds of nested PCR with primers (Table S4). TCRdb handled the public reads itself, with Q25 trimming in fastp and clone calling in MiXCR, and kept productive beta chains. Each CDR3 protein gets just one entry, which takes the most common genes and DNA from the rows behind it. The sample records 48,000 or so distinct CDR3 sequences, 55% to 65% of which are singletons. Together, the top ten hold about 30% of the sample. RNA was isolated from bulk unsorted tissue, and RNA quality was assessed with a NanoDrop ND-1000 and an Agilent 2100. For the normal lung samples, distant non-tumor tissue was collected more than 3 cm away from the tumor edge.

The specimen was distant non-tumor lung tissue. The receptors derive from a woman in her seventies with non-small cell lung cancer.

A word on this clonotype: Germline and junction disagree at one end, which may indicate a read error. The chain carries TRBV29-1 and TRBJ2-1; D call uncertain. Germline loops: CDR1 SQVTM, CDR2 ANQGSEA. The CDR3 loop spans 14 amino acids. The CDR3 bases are TGCAGCGTCGAGCCCAGTTTTATCTACAATGAGCATTTCTTC. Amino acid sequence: CSVEPSFIYNEHFF.

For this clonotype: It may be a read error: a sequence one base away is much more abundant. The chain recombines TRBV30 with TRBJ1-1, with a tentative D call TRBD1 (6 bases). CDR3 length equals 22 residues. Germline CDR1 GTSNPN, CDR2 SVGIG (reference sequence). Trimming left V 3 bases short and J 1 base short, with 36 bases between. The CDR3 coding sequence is TGTGCCTGGAGACTTCCACGGAGTGTACAGGAGTTCGGGGGGGGGCGGAACACTGAAGCTTTCTTT. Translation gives CAWRLPRSVQEFGGGRNTEAFF.

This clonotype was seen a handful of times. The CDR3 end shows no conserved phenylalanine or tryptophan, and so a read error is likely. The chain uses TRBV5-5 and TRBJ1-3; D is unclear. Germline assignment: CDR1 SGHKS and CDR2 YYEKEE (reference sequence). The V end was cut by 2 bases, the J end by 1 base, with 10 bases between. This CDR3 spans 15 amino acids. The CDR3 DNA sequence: TGTGCCAGCAGCTTCGTAGCGGGATCTGGAAACACCATATATTCT. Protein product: CASSFVAGSGNTIYS.

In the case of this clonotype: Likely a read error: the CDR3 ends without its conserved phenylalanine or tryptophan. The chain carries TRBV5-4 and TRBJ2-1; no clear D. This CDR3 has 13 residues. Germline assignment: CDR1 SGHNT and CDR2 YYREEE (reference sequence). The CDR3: CVSSLVGSNEQFL. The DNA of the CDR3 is TGTGTCAGCAGCTTGGTTGGTAGCAATGAGCAGTTCCTC.

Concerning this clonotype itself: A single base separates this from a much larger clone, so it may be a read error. The CDR3 sequence: CSASPDTNDQYF. The CDR3 DNA reads TGCAGTGCTAGTCCGGATACCAACGACCAGTACTTC. The chain links TRBV20-1 to TRBJ2-7; D unclear. Germline V lookup: CDR1 DFQATT, CDR2 SNEGSKA (reference sequence). The CDR3 runs 12 residues.

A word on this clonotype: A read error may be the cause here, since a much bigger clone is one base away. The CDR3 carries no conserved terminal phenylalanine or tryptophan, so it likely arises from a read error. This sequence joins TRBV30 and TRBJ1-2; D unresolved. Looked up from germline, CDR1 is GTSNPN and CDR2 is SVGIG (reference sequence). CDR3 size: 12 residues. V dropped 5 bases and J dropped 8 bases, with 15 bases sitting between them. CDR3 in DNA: TGTGCCTGGGGCTATTTGGGGAGCGGCTACACCTTG. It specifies CAWGYLGSGYTL.

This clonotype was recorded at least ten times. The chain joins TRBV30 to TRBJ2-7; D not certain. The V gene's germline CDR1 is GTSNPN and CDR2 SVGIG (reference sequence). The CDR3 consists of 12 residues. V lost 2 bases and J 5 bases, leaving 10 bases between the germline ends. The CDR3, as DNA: TGTGCCTGGAGTTTCGGCCCGAACGAGCAGTACTTC. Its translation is CAWSFGPNEQYF.

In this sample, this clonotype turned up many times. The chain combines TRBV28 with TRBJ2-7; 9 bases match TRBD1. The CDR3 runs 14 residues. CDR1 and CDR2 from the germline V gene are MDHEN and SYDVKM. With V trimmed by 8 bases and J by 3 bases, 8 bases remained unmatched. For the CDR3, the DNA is TGTGCCAGCGCCGCCGGGACAGGGAACTACGAGCAGTACTTC. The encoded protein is CASAAGTGNYEQYF.

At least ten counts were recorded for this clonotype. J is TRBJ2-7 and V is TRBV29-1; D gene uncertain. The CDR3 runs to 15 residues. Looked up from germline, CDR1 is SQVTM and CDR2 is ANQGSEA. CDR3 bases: TGCGTTGAACGGTTAGGGCCTACCCCCTCCTACGAGCAGTACTTC. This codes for CVERLGPTPSYEQYF.

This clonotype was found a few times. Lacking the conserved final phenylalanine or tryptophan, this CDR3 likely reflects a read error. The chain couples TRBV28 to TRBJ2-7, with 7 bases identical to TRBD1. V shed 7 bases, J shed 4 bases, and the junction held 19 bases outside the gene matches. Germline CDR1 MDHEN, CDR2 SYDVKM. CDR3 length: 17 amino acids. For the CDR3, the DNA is TGTGCCAGCACCCTCGGGGACAGAAGACCTTGGAGTTACGAGCAGTACCTC. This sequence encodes CASTLGDRRPWSYEQYL.

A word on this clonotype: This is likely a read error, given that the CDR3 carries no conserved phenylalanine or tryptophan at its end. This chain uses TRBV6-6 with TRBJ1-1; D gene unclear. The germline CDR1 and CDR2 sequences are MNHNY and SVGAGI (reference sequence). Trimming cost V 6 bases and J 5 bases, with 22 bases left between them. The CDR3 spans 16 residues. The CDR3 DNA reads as TGTGCCAGCAGAATAGGGCGGTCAGTTCTACCGACTGAAGCTTTCCTT. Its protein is CASRIGRSVLPTEAFL.

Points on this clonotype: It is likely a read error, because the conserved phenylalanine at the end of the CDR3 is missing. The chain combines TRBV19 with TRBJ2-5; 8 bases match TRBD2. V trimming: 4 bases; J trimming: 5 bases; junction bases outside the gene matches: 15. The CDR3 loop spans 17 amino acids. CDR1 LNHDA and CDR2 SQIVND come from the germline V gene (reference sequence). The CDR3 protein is CASSTHVRAGAIETQYI. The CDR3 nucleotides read TGTGCCAGTAGTACCCACGTACGAGCGGGAGCCATTGAGACCCAGTACATC.

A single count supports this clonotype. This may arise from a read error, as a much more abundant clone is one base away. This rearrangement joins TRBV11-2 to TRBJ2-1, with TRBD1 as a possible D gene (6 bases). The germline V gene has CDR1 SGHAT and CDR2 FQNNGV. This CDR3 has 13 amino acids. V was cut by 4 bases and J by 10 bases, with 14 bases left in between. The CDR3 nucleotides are TGTGCCAGCAGCTCCCCCCAAGACAGGGAGCAGTTCTTC. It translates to CASSSPQDREQFF.

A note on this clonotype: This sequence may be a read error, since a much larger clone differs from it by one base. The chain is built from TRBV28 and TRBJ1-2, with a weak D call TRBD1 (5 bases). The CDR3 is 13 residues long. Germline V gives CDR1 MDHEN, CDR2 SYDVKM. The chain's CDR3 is CVSSTTAFYGYTF. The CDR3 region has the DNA TGTGTCAGCAGCACGACAGCTTTCTATGGCTACACCTTC.

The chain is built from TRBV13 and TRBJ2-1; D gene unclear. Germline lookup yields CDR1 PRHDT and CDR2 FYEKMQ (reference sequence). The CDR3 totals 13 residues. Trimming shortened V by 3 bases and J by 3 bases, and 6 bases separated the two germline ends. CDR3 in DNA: TGTGCCAGCAGCTTTCCCAGCTACAATGAGCAGTTCTTC. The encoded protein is CASSFPSYNEQFF.

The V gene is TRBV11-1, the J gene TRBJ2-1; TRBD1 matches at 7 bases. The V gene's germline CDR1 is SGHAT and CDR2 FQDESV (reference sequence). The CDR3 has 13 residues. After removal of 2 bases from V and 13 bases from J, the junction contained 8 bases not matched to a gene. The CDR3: CASSLHRGWDQFF. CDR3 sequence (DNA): TGTGCCAGCAGCTTACACAGGGGATGGGATCAGTTCTTC.

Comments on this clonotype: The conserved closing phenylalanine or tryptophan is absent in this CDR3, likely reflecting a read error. CDR3 nucleotide sequence: TGCAGCTCCACCCACAGGGTTCCCCACGAGCAGTACTCC. This translates into CSSTHRVPHEQYS. This chain uses TRBV20-1 with TRBJ2-7; TRBD1 might be the D (6 bases). Germline assignment: CDR1 DFQATT and CDR2 SNEGSKA (reference sequence). The CDR3 is made up of 13 amino acids.

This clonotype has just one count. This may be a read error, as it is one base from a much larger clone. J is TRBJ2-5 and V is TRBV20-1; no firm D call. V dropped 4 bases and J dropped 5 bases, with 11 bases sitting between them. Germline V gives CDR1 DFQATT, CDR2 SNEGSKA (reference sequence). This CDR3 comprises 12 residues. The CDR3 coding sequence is TGCAGTGCTAAGCCCGATGGGGAGACCCAGTACTTC. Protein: CSAKPDGETQYF.

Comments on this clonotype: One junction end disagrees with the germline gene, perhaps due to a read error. As DNA, the CDR3 is TGTGTCAGCAGCTTATACATGAACACCGAAGCTTTCTTT. It is translated as CVSSLYMNTEAFF. This chain joins TRBV5-6 and TRBJ1-1; D is unclear. This CDR3 is built from 13 residues. CDR1 and CDR2 from the germline V gene are SGHDT and YYEEEE.